Presented here are 17 T cell receptor beta chains from one specimen sequenced in a study of shared clonotypes between healthy human individuals. Clones were sequenced by immunoSEQ multiplex PCR, and TCRdb holds only the in-frame ones, with some missing. The sample lists some 2,000,000 clones; 90% to 97% were seen once. Sequenced: naive CD4+ T cells sorted from blood. The sample's subset: CD45RA+ positively selected. The receptors shown here come from a man between 18 and 35 years old in good health.

This chain connects TRBV6-1 to TRBJ2-5; a weak D match, TRBD2 (6 bases). CDR1 and CDR2 from the germline V gene are MNHNS and SASEGT. The V and J ends lost 3 bases and 5 bases respectively, with 19 bases between them. The CDR3 has 16 amino acids. In nucleotides, the CDR3 is TGTGCCAGCAGTGACCTCACAACCCCAGGGAGGGAGACCCAGTACTTC. Amino acids: CASSDLTTPGRETQYF.

DNA for the CDR3: TGTGCCAGCAGCTTTAGACGGGTTAATTCACCCCTCCACTTT. It is translated as CASSFRRVNSPLHF. The J gene is TRBJ1-6, the V gene TRBV7-9; no clear D. The CDR3 length is 14 residues. Germline V gene data show CDR1 as SEHNR and CDR2 as FQNEAQ (reference sequence). The ends were cut back, 3 bases at V and 6 bases at J, with 9 bases in the middle.

CDR3: CASSPKTSTDTQYF. CDR3 nucleotides: TGCGCCAGCAGCCCCAAAACTAGCACAGATACGCAGTATTTT. J is TRBJ2-3 and V is TRBV5-1, with D hard to call. The CDR3 is 14 amino acids. The V gene lost 4 bases and the J gene lost 0 bases, with 9 bases spanning the gap. From germline, CDR1 is SGHRS and CDR2 YFSETQ.

This clone was seen only once. V usage is TRBV6-1 and J usage is TRBJ2-1, with 9 nucleotides matching TRBD2. CDR3 length: 15 residues. The junction had 3 bases not matched to a gene; V was cut back by 4 bases and J by 2 bases. The germline V gene encodes CDR1 MNHNS and CDR2 SASEGT. CDR3 in amino acids: CASSVERGAYNEQFF. The CDR3 DNA follows: TGTGCCAGCAGTGTGGAGCGGGGGGCCTACAATGAGCAGTTCTTC.

Turning to this clone: Other DNA sequences in the same sample also yield this CDR3. The chain has TRBV2 and TRBJ2-3, with 7 bases aligning to TRBD1. The CDR3 sequence is 13 residues long. The germline V gene encodes CDR1 SNHLY and CDR2 FYNNEI. J gave up 3 bases and V 4 bases, and 1 base lay outside the gene matches. The CDR3 reads CASSGQGTDTQYF. The DNA of the CDR3 is TGTGCCAGCAGTGGACAGGGAACAGATACGCAGTATTTT.

On this clone: Other nucleotide sequences from this sample produce the same CDR3. This chain joins TRBV18 and TRBJ2-2; no reliable D call. V gave up 3 bases and J gave up 0 bases, with 5 bases separating them. CDR3 length equals 14 residues. The germline gives CDR1 KGHSH, CDR2 LQKENI. The CDR3 is CASSPTTNTGELFF. The CDR3 bases are TGTGCCAGCTCACCCACCACGAACACCGGGGAGCTGTTTTTT.

The J gene is TRBJ2-1, the V gene TRBV7-9; D gene ambiguous. The CDR3 has 12 amino acids. With 1 base removed from V and 9 bases from J, the gap between germline ends came to 7 bases. CDR1 SEHNR and CDR2 FQNEAQ come from the germline V gene (reference sequence). CDR3 amino acids: CASSLVQTEQFF. CDR3 nucleotides: TGTGCCAGCAGCTTAGTACAGACTGAGCAGTTCTTC. The full variable domain, in which reference TRBV7-9 and TRBJ2-1 provide the parts outside the CDR3, is DTGVSQNPRHKITKRGQNVTFRCDPISEHNRLYWYRQTLGQGPEFLTYFQNEAQLEKSRLLSDRFSAERPKGSFSTLEIQRTEQGDSAMYLCASSLVQTEQFFGPGTRLTVL.

The chain uses TRBV7-6 and TRBJ2-3; D call uncertain. The V end lost 3 bases, the J end lost 2 bases, and 9 bases lay between the germline ends. The CDR3 loop spans 14 amino acids. CDR1 is SGHVS and CDR2 is FNYEAQ in the germline V gene. CDR3 in DNA: TGTGCCAGCAGCTTCCATACAGTCACAGATACGCAGTATTTT. Its translation: CASSFHTVTDTQYF.

The V and J genes are TRBV11-2 and TRBJ2-2, with D tentatively TRBD1 (5 bases). Germline V CDR1 and CDR2: SGHAT, FQNNGV. This CDR3 has 16 residues. Deletions cut 3 bases from V and 6 bases from J, with 17 bases between. CDR3 residues: CASSFMWVEGAGELFF. The CDR3 bases are TGTGCCAGCAGCTTCATGTGGGTTGAAGGGGCCGGGGAGCTGTTTTTT.

This clone was recorded once. The chain links TRBV19 to TRBJ1-1; no definite D call. With 4 bases removed from V and 5 bases from J, the gap between germline ends came to 11 bases. The CDR3 covers 13 residues. CDR1 and CDR2 (germline): LNHDA, SQIVND (reference sequence). The CDR3 spells CASSTTIDTEAFF. The CDR3 nucleotides read TGTGCCAGTAGTACCACGATAGATACTGAAGCTTTCTTT.

The J gene is TRBJ1-5, the V gene TRBV15, with a weak D call TRBD1 (6 bases). V dropped 3 bases and J dropped 14 bases, with 14 bases sitting between them. Germline values: CDR1 LNHNV, CDR2 YYDKDF (reference sequence). The CDR3 has 12 residues. The CDR3 loop is CATSRGPRDKHF. The CDR3 bases are TGTGCCACCAGCAGGGGCCCCAGGGACAAGCATTTT.

The gene calls are TRBV12-5 and TRBJ2-7; no reliable D call. V lost 2 bases, J lost 0 bases, and 11 bases lay in between. Per germline, CDR1 LGHNT and CDR2 FRNRAP. This CDR3 is 15 amino acids long. The CDR3 spells CASGLNPPSSYEQYF. CDR3 bases: TGTGCTAGTGGTTTGAATCCACCGAGCTCCTACGAGCAGTACTTC.

The chain recombines TRBV9 with TRBJ2-3, with 7 bases aligning to TRBD2. Per the germline V gene, CDR1 is SGDLS and CDR2 is YYNGEE. CDR3 length: 17 residues. The V gene end was trimmed by 6 bases and the J gene end by 0 bases; junction bases not matched to a gene: 13. CDR3: CASTAGLLAPSTDTQYF. CDR3 DNA sequence: TGTGCCAGCACCGCGGGACTACTAGCGCCAAGCACAGATACGCAGTATTTT.

The chain combines TRBV5-1 with TRBJ2-3; TRBD1 is a possible D gene (6 bases). The CDR3 runs to 16 residues. Germline V lookup: CDR1 SGHRS, CDR2 YFSETQ. V lost 3 bases and J lost 2, with 16 bases in between. This chain's CDR3 is CASSWARGFTTDTQYF. In DNA form, the CDR3 reads TGCGCCAGCAGCTGGGCTAGGGGGTTTACCACAGATACGCAGTATTTT.

This clone has a single count. The chain joins TRBV5-5 to TRBJ2-3; unclear D gene. CDR3 length equals 14 residues. The germline V gene encodes CDR1 SGHKS and CDR2 YYEKEE (reference sequence). With 0 bases removed from V and 2 bases from J, the gap between germline ends came to 7 bases. The chain's CDR3 is CASSLEDHTDTQYF. The CDR3 bases are TGTGCCAGCAGCTTGGAGGACCACACAGATACGCAGTATTTT. Full variable domain (missing parts from reference TRBV5-5 and TRBJ2-3): DAGVTQSPTHLIKTRGQQVTLRCSPISGHKSVSWYQQVLGQGPQFIFQYYEKEERGRGNFPDRFSARQFPNYSSELNVNALLLGDSALYLCASSLEDHTDTQYFGPGTRLTVL.

The rearrangement joins TRBV6-5 to TRBJ2-5, with a possible D match to TRBD2 (6 bases). From germline, CDR1 is MNHEY and CDR2 SVGAGI. V lost 8 bases to trimming and J lost 4 bases, with 17 bases between them. This CDR3 is 14 amino acids long. Written as DNA, the CDR3 is TGTGCCAGCTCTCGAACGGGAGTATTAGAGACCCAGTACTTC. Protein product: CASSRTGVLETQYF.

The chain recombines TRBV28 with TRBJ1-2, with TRBD1 as a possible D gene (6 bases). The CDR3 totals 15 residues. Germline V gene lookup returns CDR1 MDHEN and CDR2 SYDVKM. The ends were cut back, 8 bases at V and 8 bases at J, with 24 bases in the middle. Here the CDR3 DNA reads TGTGCCAGCCTTGGGCCTCCACCCGGGGGCGGGGGCTACACCTTC. Encoded protein: CASLGPPPGGGGYTF.